The 21 T cell receptor beta chains below come from one sample, sequenced in a study of CD8+ T cells in alopecia areata (dated 2018 in TCRdb). To prepare the library, the immunoSEQ multiplex PCR assay was applied. RNA was extracted from all samples and reverse transcribed into cDNA, which served as template for TCR sequencing. This is the immuneACCESS table as TCRdb keeps it, with only in-frame sequences that have V and J called. A part of the clones is gone; compared with another copy, unresolved V genes explain less than half, and the rest is unexplained. In all, the sample holds 90,000 to 100,000 clones, and roughly 64% of those were seen once. Together, the top ten hold about 16% of the sample. According to the study, the label for this sample's time point signals: 4 weeks on oral tofacitinib. Sample treatment or condition, as interpreted from the label and publication: oral pan-JAK inhibitor, 5-10 mg twice daily.

The material was CD8+ T cells sorted from blood, obtained at week 4, from a patient treated with tofacitinib. The origin of the receptors is a human donor with alopecia areata.

This clone was recorded once. V usage is TRBV5-1 and J usage is TRBJ2-1; D is possibly TRBD1 or TRBD2 (5 bases each). Germline values: CDR1 SGHRS, CDR2 YFSETQ. V was cut by 2 bases and J by 4 bases, with 10 bases left in between. This CDR3 region has 14 residues. CDR3 sequence (DNA): TGCGCCAGCAGCTTCGGGACCCAGTACAATGAGCAGTTCTTC. Translation: CASSFGTQYNEQFF.

This clone occurred a few times. This chain connects TRBV27 to TRBJ2-2; 8 nucleotides align to TRBD2. This CDR3 region has 14 residues. CDR1 is MNHEY, CDR2 SMNVEV, per germline (reference sequence). Germline trimming cut 7 bases from V and 6 bases from J; bases unmatched to any gene: 7. The CDR3 sequence is CASNGAGVAGELFF. CDR3 DNA: TGTGCCAGCAACGGAGCGGGAGTGGCCGGGGAGCTGTTTTTT.

The rearrangement uses TRBV4-1 and TRBJ2-7; D not resolved. V lost 1 base, J lost 2 bases, and 9 bases lay in between. Germline CDR1 and CDR2: MGHRA and YSYEKL. The CDR3 spans 14 residues. This chain's CDR3 is CASSQGSQAYEQYF. CDR3 DNA sequence: TGCGCCAGCAGCCAAGGGTCTCAGGCCTACGAGCAGTACTTC.

The chain has TRBV7-9 and TRBJ1-5; 7 bases are a match to TRBD1. The junction had 6 bases not matched to a gene; V was cut back by 7 bases and J by 0 bases. The CDR3 runs 15 residues. Germline CDR1 is SEHNR and CDR2 is FQNEAQ (reference sequence). The CDR3 protein is CASTPGGDSNQPQHF. The CDR3 DNA reads as TGTGCCAGCACCCCAGGGGGGGATAGCAATCAGCCCCAGCATTTT. Supplemented by reference TRBV7-9 and TRBJ1-5, the full variable domain reads DTGVSQNPRHKITKRGQNVTFRCDPISEHNRLYWYRQTLGQGPEFLTYFQNEAQLEKSRLLSDRFSAERPKGSFSTLEIQRTEQGDSAMYLCASTPGGDSNQPQHFGDGTRLSIL.

The chain links TRBV30 to TRBJ2-3; the D is unclear. Germline V CDR1 and CDR2: GTSNPN, SVGIG (reference sequence). CDR3 length: 11 amino acids. V lost 5 bases to trimming and J lost 0 bases, with 3 bases between them. For the CDR3, the DNA is TGTGCCTGGGATAGCACAGATACGCAGTATTTT. Its protein product is CAWDSTDTQYF.

This clone was counted only a few times. CDR3 nucleotide sequence: TGCGCCAGCAGCCAAGACTACCAGGGAGATGAGCAGTTCTTC. Translation: CASSQDYQGDEQFF. V gene TRBV4-3 combines with J gene TRBJ2-1; D may match TRBD1 or TRBD2 (5 bases each). The length of the CDR3 is 14 residues. The V gene's germline CDR1 is LGHNA and CDR2 YSLEER. V was trimmed by 0 bases and J by 8 bases, leaving 11 bases between them.

The V gene is TRBV25-1, the J gene TRBJ1-2; D remains unclear. There are 12 residues in the CDR3. V was cut by 8 bases and J by 4 bases, with 11 bases left in between. Germline CDR1 and CDR2: MGHDK and SYGVNS. The CDR3 protein is CASGSLGYGYTF. CDR3 coding DNA: TGTGCCAGCGGATCCTTAGGCTATGGCTACACCTTC.

This clone came up once. V usage is TRBV6-5 and J usage is TRBJ2-1; TRBD1 matches 10 bases. Germline V gene data show CDR1 as MNHEY and CDR2 as SVGAGI. The CDR3 contains 15 residues. Losses at the gene ends were 6 bases for V and 7 bases for J; bases not matched to a gene: 9. This CDR3 is CASSLPGTGENEQFF. Here the CDR3 DNA reads TGTGCCAGCAGCCTTCCCGGGACAGGGGAGAATGAGCAGTTCTTC.

The chain joins TRBV27 to TRBJ2-1; D might be TRBD2 (6 bases). CDR1 is MNHEY and CDR2 is SMNVEV in the germline V gene (reference sequence). Trimming stripped 5 bases from V and 6 bases from J, with 14 bases between. The CDR3 is 14 amino acids. The CDR3 region has the DNA TGTGCCAGCAGTCCCACCAGAGCGGGCAATGAGCAGTTCTTC. It is translated as CASSPTRAGNEQFF.

This clone was detected only a few times. The V and J genes are TRBV4-1 and TRBJ2-3; 7 bases align to TRBD2. V shed 0 bases, J shed 4 bases, and the junction held 4 bases outside the gene matches. Germline CDR1 MGHRA, CDR2 YSYEKL. CDR3 size: 15 residues. The CDR3 here is CASSQEFRGADTQYF. CDR3 sequence (DNA): TGCGCCAGCAGCCAAGAGTTTCGGGGGGCAGATACGCAGTATTTT.

V and J are TRBV27 and TRBJ1-6; 9 bases are shared with TRBD1. There are 13 residues in the CDR3. Germline-derived CDR1 and CDR2 are MNHEY and SMNVEV (reference sequence). Germline trimming cut 5 bases from V and 10 bases from J; bases unmatched to any gene: 3. CDR3 nucleotides: TGTGCCAGCAGTGTGACAGGGGGATCACCCCTCCACTTT. As protein: CASSVTGGSPLHF.

The CDR3: CASSSTGGAANVLTF. CDR3 DNA sequence: TGTGCCAGCAGCTCAACAGGGGGCGCAGCCAACGTCCTGACTTTC. J is TRBJ2-6 and V is TRBV7-9; 9 bases match TRBD1. The CDR3 loop spans 15 amino acids. The V gene end was trimmed by 4 bases and the J gene end by 7 bases; junction bases not matched to a gene: 5. Germline V gene lookup returns CDR1 SEHNR and CDR2 FQNEAQ (reference sequence).

The chain is built from TRBV7-9 and TRBJ2-5; possibly TRBD1 or TRBD2 for D (5 bases each). Trimming removed 1 base from V and 4 bases from J, with 19 bases in between. CDR1 is SEHNR and CDR2 is FQNEAQ in the germline V gene (reference sequence). The CDR3 consists of 17 residues. CDR3 amino acids: CASSLGQGRLGVETQYF. The CDR3 nucleotides read TGTGCCAGCAGCTTAGGCCAGGGACGGTTAGGGGTAGAGACCCAGTACTTC. The full variable domain, with the rest looked up from reference TRBV7-9 and TRBJ2-5, is DTGVSQNPRHKITKRGQNVTFRCDPISEHNRLYWYRQTLGQGPEFLTYFQNEAQLEKSRLLSDRFSAERPKGSFSTLEIQRTEQGDSAMYLCASSLGQGRLGVETQYFGPGTRLLVL.

The J gene is TRBJ2-7, the V gene TRBV5-1; TRBD1 matches at 10 bases. The CDR3 is 14 amino acids. Trimming cost V 1 base and J 5 bases; bases outside gene matches: 3. Germline CDR1 and CDR2: SGHRS and YFSETQ. CDR3 bases: TGCGCCAGCAGCTTGACCGGGACAGGGGACGAGCAGTACTTC. Protein: CASSLTGTGDEQYF.

A few counts support this clone. This rearrangement joins TRBV29-1 to TRBJ2-2; D possibly uses TRBD1 or TRBD2 (5 bases each). Germline V CDR1 and CDR2: SQVTM, ANQGSEA. V lost 6 bases, J lost 3 bases, and 11 bases lay in between. The CDR3 spans 13 residues. The CDR3: CSVTGTHTGELFF. CDR3 bases: TGCAGCGTCACCGGGACCCACACCGGGGAGCTGTTTTTT.

The gene calls are TRBV6-5 and TRBJ2-2, with D unclear. V gave up 6 bases and J gave up 7 bases, with 3 bases separating them. CDR1 is MNHEY and CDR2 is SVGAGI in the germline V gene. The CDR3 is 10 amino acids. As DNA, the CDR3 is TGTGCCAGCAGGGGCGGGGAGCTGTTTTTT. Protein product: CASRGGELFF.

This clone was seen a handful of times. The chain has TRBV7-9 and TRBJ2-7; 9 nucleotides match TRBD2. V lost 5 bases to trimming and J lost 2 bases; unmatched junction nucleotides: 10. The germline V gene encodes CDR1 SEHNR and CDR2 FQNEAQ (reference sequence). The CDR3 is made up of 16 amino acids. Written as DNA, the CDR3 is TGTGCCAGCAGCCTCTTAGCGGGAGCCCCTCCCTACGAGCAGTACTTC. It codes for CASSLLAGAPPYEQYF.

In DNA form, the CDR3 reads TGTGCCTGGAGGAACTCCTACGAGCAGTACTTC. It translates to CAWRNSYEQYF. The genes are TRBV30 and TRBJ2-7, with no clear D. This CDR3 has 11 amino acids. CDR1 is GTSNPN and CDR2 is SVGIG in the germline V gene (reference sequence). Trimming left V 3 bases short and J 0 bases short, with 3 bases between.

The sample holds a few counts of this clone. The chain links TRBV7-6 to TRBJ1-1; D might be TRBD1 (6 bases). The CDR3 covers 14 residues. The V and J ends lost 5 bases and 3 bases respectively, with 13 bases between them. Germline V lookup: CDR1 SGHVS, CDR2 FNYEAQ. In nucleotides, the CDR3 is TGTGCCAGCAGCCCAGAGGGGGGGGACACTGAAGCTTTCTTT. Protein: CASSPEGGDTEAFF.

This rearrangement joins TRBV19 to TRBJ2-1; TRBD1 matches at 9 bases. Germline V CDR1 and CDR2: LNHDA, SQIVND (reference sequence). The CDR3 extends over 15 amino acids. Germline trimming cut 1 base from V and 10 bases from J; bases unmatched to any gene: 8. CDR3 protein: CASSIVQGALSEQFF. The CDR3 nucleotides read TGTGCCAGTAGTATAGTACAGGGGGCGCTTTCGGAGCAGTTCTTC.

This sequence joins TRBV29-1 and TRBJ1-4; D unclear. CDR3 length: 13 amino acids. V dropped 3 bases and J dropped 5 bases, with 10 bases sitting between them. Germline V lookup: CDR1 SQVTM, CDR2 ANQGSEA. This CDR3 reads CSVETDPNEKLFF. Here the CDR3 DNA reads TGCAGCGTTGAGACGGATCCCAATGAAAAACTGTTTTTT.